This TCR beta chain is drawn from a study of CD8 T cells in ankylosing spondylitis. Notes on the study in general: Apparently characteristic of ankylosing spondylitis blood was a TCR beta motif (about 8 highly homologous variants). Prior literature has documented some motif variants in synovial fluid and blood from reactive arthritis. Clones linked to the disease showed a CD8+ phenotype. They occurred at relatively low frequencies in peripheral blood.

There are a few counts of this clonotype. The antigen is not known. Trimming shortened V by 1 base and J by 4 bases, and 10 bases separated the two germline ends. This CDR3 region has 14 residues. Per the germline V gene, CDR1 is SGHTA and CDR2 is FQGNSA. TCRdb processed the 5' RACE reads anew with MiXCR; each CDR3 protein has one entry. The data show more than 600,000 distinct CDR3 sequences, 15% to 20% seen once. This sequence was found in a male donor with ankylosing spondylitis. The chain uses TRBV7-2 and TRBJ2-5; D is uncertain. Sequences were obtained from blood, either unsorted or a sorted T cell fraction (not recorded which). CDR3: CASSLEARRETQYF. Written as DNA, the CDR3 is TGTGCCAGCAGCTTAGAGGCTAGGAGAGAGACCCAGTACTTC.